This TCR beta chain was obtained from a study of T-cell memory formation after mild COVID-19. Study-level findings and limits: Those CD4+ clones that contracted were mainly in CM and EM (CD8+ ones in EMRA). Cross-reactive memory appears to have joined, as suggested by some responding clones showing up in pre-infection memory.

A note on this clonotype: Its specificity is unknown.

In germline, CDR1 is LNHDA, CDR2 SQIVND (reference sequence). V was clipped by 3 bases and J by 6 bases, with 14 bases between them. This CDR3 spans 14 amino acids. The TCR alpha and TCR beta cDNA libraries, bearing sample barcodes and UMIs, were generated by 5'RACE using constant-segment primers. Each CDR3 protein is one row after TCRdb ran MiXCR on the 5' RACE reads. The sample carries some 450,000 distinct CDR3 sequences, 15% to 25% recorded once. Sequencing used PBMCs or a T cell subset sorted from them (not recorded which). The TCR was taken from an adult woman who had mild COVID-19 (a few samples of this study predate the infection). Cell type and time point are not known. The chain carries TRBV19 and TRBJ1-1; D gene uncertain. The CDR3 nucleotides are TGTGCCAGTAGTATTTCGAGCGGAGGCGCTGAAGCTTTCTTT. Its protein is CASSISSGGAEAFF.